A single sample gave rise to the 19 T cell receptor beta chains below, sequenced in a study of long-term antiretroviral therapy in people with HIV. Researchers ran immunoSEQ v3.0 at survey level. Here immunoSEQ multiplex PCR was the method, and the copy in TCRdb shows in-frame clones only, minus some. The table shows about 30,000 clones, with roughly 94% occurring only once. Source: unsorted PBMCs, taken 5.3 years after starting antiretroviral therapy. These receptors were collected from a man over 45 with HIV.

The chain is built from TRBV9 and TRBJ1-6; D might be TRBD1 (6 bases). This CDR3 has 19 amino acids. The germline V and J ends were trimmed by 0 bases and 4 bases, with 20 bases remaining between them. In germline, CDR1 is SGDLS, CDR2 YYNGEE. CDR3 amino acids: CASSVEPGTRETYNSPLHF. CDR3 DNA sequence: TGTGCCAGCAGCGTAGAGCCCGGGACAAGGGAGACGTATAATTCACCCCTCCACTTT.

A single count supports this clone. This chain joins TRBV18 and TRBJ2-3; the match to TRBD2 covers 7 bases. The trim removed 3 bases at V and 2 bases at J, leaving 8 bases unmatched. The CDR3 contains 16 residues. Germline V gives CDR1 KGHSH, CDR2 LQKENI. The CDR3 sequence: CASSPGGGGITDTQYF. In DNA form, the CDR3 reads TGTGCCAGCTCACCGGGAGGCGGGGGTATCACAGATACGCAGTATTTT.

J is TRBJ2-2 and V is TRBV6-1; D may be TRBD2 (6 bases). The germline V gene encodes CDR1 MNHNS and CDR2 SASEGT. There are 17 residues in the CDR3. The V and J ends lost 0 bases and 3 bases respectively, with 14 bases between them. CDR3 in DNA: TGTGCCAGCAGTGAAGCCAACAGACAGCGGGACACCGGGGAGCTGTTTTTT. Encoded protein: CASSEANRQRDTGELFF.

To note about this clone: One end of the junction varies from germline; a read error may be responsible. The V and J genes are TRBV6-1 and TRBJ2-7, with TRBD1 matching 11 bases. The germline V gene encodes CDR1 MNHNS and CDR2 SASEGT. This CDR3 region has 14 residues. The CDR3 DNA sequence: TGTGCCGGCAGTGGGACAGGGGGCTCCTACGAGCAGTACTTC. Its translation is CAGSGTGGSYEQYF.

The chain carries TRBV7-2 and TRBJ2-5, with 10 bases aligning to TRBD2. Germline CDR1 and CDR2: SGHTA and FQGNSA. The CDR3 has 15 amino acids. V was pared by 1 base and J by 5 bases, with 4 bases of the junction left unmatched. DNA of the CDR3: TGTGCCAGCAGCTTAGGGACTAGCGGTTTGGAGACCCAGTACTTC. It yields the protein CASSLGTSGLETQYF. Complete variable domain (other parts from reference TRBV7-2 and TRBJ2-5): GAGVSQSPSNKVTEKGKDVELRCDPISGHTALYWYRQSLGQGLEFLIYFQGNSAPDKSGLPSDRFSAERTGGSVSTLTIQRTQQEDSAVYLCASSLGTSGLETQYFGPGTRLLVL.

This rearrangement joins TRBV19 to TRBJ1-1, with a possible D match to TRBD1 (5 bases). CDR1 LNHDA and CDR2 SQIVND come from the germline V gene (reference sequence). Between the trimmed V and J ends, which lost 0 bases and 11 bases, there was a span of 16 bases. This CDR3 has 14 residues. Here the CDR3 DNA reads TGTGCCAGTAGTATAGAAGGCTGGGGGTCAGACGCTTTCTTT. Protein: CASSIEGWGSDAFF.

The rearrangement joins TRBV27 to TRBJ2-7; D call uncertain. This CDR3 comprises 16 residues. The germline gives CDR1 MNHEY, CDR2 SMNVEV (reference sequence). The germline V and J ends were trimmed by 5 bases and 0 bases, with 17 bases remaining between them. CDR3 sequence (DNA): TGTGCCAGCAGTCCTACTCCCCGGCCCCTCTCCTACGAGCAGTACTTC. It is translated as CASSPTPRPLSYEQYF.

V is TRBV6-7 and J is TRBJ2-1; D not resolved. TRBV6-7 is placed among ORFs of uncertain function. The CDR3 length is 13 residues. V was pared by 2 bases and J by 5 bases, with 7 bases between. The CDR3 loop is CASSYGRNNEQFF. The CDR3 nucleotides are TGTGCCAGCAGTTACGGTCGGAACAATGAGCAGTTCTTC.

The V and J genes are TRBV14 and TRBJ2-3, with no clear D. The CDR3 sequence is 13 residues long. V was trimmed by 6 bases and J by 7 bases, leaving 14 bases between them. CDR1 and CDR2 (germline): SGHDN, FVKESK. CDR3 coding DNA: TGTGCCAGCAGACCATCCGCCAGTCATACGCAGTATTTT. Encoded protein: CASRPSASHTQYF.

The chain carries TRBV4-3 and TRBJ1-2, with 11 bases identical to TRBD1. This CDR3 spans 16 amino acids. Germline CDR1 and CDR2: LGHNA and YSLEER. The V gene end was trimmed by 3 bases and the J gene end by 7 bases; junction bases not matched to a gene: 10. As DNA, the CDR3 is TGCGCCAGCAGCCAGGATGGACAGGGGGCCGTCCTTGGCTACACCTTC. As protein: CASSQDGQGAVLGYTF.

The J gene is TRBJ2-7, the V gene TRBV30; possible D gene TRBD1, 5 bases. Germline V CDR1 and CDR2: GTSNPN, SVGIG (reference sequence). Deletions cut 5 bases from V and 3 bases from J, with 11 bases between. The CDR3 sequence is 12 residues long. The chain's CDR3 is CAWGQGFYEQYF. In nucleotides, the CDR3 is TGTGCCTGGGGCCAGGGATTCTACGAGCAGTACTTC.

This clone has just one count. CDR3 protein: CASSQEEGFNQPQHF. DNA of the CDR3: TGCGCCAGCAGCCAAGAAGAAGGGTTCAATCAGCCCCAGCATTTT. The chain links TRBV4-1 to TRBJ1-5; D uncertain. Germline assignment: CDR1 MGHRA and CDR2 YSYEKL. V lost 0 bases to trimming and J lost 3 bases, with 9 bases between them. CDR3 size: 15 residues.

This rearrangement joins TRBV7-9 to TRBJ2-3, with 8 bases that match TRBD2. This CDR3 region has 16 residues. With 5 bases clipped from V and 1 base from J, the junction kept 8 bases outside the gene matches. The V gene's germline CDR1 is SEHNR and CDR2 FQNEAQ (reference sequence). The CDR3 nucleotides read TGTGCCAGCAGCCCACGCGGGGGGCCACGCACAGATACGCAGTATTTT. Protein product: CASSPRGGPRTDTQYF.

The rearrangement links TRBV25-1 to TRBJ1-6, with D unresolved. Trimming stripped 4 bases from V and 11 bases from J, with 9 bases between. This CDR3 comprises 12 residues. Germline loops: CDR1 MGHDK, CDR2 SYGVNS. This chain's CDR3 is CASSGLRPPLHF. The CDR3 nucleotides are TGTGCCAGCAGTGGCCTGCGGCCACCCCTCCACTTT.

V and J are TRBV6-6 and TRBJ1-2; D remains unclear. Germline loops: CDR1 MNHNY, CDR2 SVGAGI (reference sequence). The CDR3 sequence is 15 residues long. Trimming removed 0 bases from V and 2 bases from J, with 10 bases in between. Written as DNA, the CDR3 is TGTGCCAGCAGTTACTCGGAGGGAATCAACTATGGCTACACCTTC. Translation gives CASSYSEGINYGYTF.

This sequence joins TRBV6-5 and TRBJ1-2; 7 positions match TRBD1. V was pared by 5 bases and J by 7 bases, with 13 bases of the junction left unmatched. The CDR3 has 15 residues. The germline CDR1 and CDR2 sequences are MNHEY and SVGAGI. In DNA, the CDR3 is TGTGCCAGCAGTCCTCTGAGGACAGGAAGGGTTGGCTACACCTTC. Its protein is CASSPLRTGRVGYTF.

V is TRBV10-2 and J is TRBJ1-6, with TRBD1 matching 7 bases. CDR3 length: 15 amino acids. Trimming removed 7 bases from V and 5 bases from J; junction bases left unmatched: 8. Germline V gene lookup returns CDR1 WSHSY and CDR2 SAAADI. CDR3 region: CASILQGFDNSPLHF. DNA of the CDR3: TGCGCCAGCATTTTACAGGGGTTTGATAATTCACCCCTCCACTTT.

The chain carries TRBV5-1 and TRBJ1-4, with 7 bases that match TRBD1. The CDR3 is made up of 17 amino acids. Germline CDR1 and CDR2: SGHRS and YFSETQ. V was clipped by 0 bases and J by 3 bases; unmatched bases: 8. For the CDR3, the DNA is TGCGCCAGCAGCTTGGTGATGAGACAGGGCCCTAATGAAAAACTGTTTTTT. Translated: CASSLVMRQGPNEKLFF.

The chain has TRBV27 and TRBJ1-2, with D possibly being TRBD1 (5 bases). V lost 3 bases to trimming and J lost 8 bases, with 13 bases between them. Germline CDR1 MNHEY, CDR2 SMNVEV (reference sequence). The CDR3 spans 13 residues. The CDR3 nucleotides read TGTGCCAGCAGTTTGGGAGGGGCGCCCGGCTACACCTTC. Its protein is CASSLGGAPGYTF.